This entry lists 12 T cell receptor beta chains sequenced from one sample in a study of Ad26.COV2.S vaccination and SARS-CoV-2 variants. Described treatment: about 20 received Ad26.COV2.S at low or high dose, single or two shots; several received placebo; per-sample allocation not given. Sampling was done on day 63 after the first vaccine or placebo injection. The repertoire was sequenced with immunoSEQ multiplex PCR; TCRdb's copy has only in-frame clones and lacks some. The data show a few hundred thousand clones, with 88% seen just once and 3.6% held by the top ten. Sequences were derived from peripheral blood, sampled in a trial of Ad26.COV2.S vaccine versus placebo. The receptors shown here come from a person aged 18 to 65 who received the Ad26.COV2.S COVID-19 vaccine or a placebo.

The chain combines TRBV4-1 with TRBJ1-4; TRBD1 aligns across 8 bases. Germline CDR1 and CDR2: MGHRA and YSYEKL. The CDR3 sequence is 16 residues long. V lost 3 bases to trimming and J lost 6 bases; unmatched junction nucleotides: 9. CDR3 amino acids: CASSQIGTGQHEKLFF. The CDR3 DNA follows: TGCGCCAGCAGCCAGATAGGGACAGGCCAACATGAAAAACTGTTTTTT.

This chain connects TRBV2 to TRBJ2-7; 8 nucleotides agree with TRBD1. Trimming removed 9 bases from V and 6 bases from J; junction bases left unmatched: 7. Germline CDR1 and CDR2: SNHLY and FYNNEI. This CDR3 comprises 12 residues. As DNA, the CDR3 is TGTGCCAGATCCGGACAGGGTACCGAGCAGTACTTC. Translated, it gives CARSGQGTEQYF.

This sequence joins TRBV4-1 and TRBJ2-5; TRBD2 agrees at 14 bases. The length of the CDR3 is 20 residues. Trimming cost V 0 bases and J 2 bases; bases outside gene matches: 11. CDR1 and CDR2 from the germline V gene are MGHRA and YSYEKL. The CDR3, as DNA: TGCGCCAGCAGCCAAGATCGAGGACTAGCGGGGGGCGCCCTACAAGAGACCCAGTACTTC. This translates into CASSQDRGLAGGALQETQYF.

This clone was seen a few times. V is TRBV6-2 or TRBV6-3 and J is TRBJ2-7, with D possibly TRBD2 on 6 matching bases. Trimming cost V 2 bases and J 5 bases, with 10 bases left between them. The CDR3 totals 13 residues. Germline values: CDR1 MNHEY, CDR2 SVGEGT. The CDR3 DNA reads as TGTGCCAGCAGTTACAGGGAGGAAAACGAGCAGTACTTC. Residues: CASSYREENEQYF.

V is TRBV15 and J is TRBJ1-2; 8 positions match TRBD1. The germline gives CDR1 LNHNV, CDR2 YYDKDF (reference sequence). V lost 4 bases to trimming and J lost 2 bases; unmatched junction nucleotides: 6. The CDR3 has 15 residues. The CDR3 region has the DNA TGTGCCACCAGCACCAACAGGGGGATGAACTATGGCTACACCTTC. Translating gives CATSTNRGMNYGYTF.

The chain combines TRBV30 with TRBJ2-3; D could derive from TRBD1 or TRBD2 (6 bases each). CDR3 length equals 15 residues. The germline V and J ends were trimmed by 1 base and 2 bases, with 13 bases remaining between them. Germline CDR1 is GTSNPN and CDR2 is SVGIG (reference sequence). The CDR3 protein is CAWSGGRGDTDTQYF. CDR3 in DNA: TGTGCCTGGAGTGGGGGTAGGGGGGACACAGATACGCAGTATTTT.

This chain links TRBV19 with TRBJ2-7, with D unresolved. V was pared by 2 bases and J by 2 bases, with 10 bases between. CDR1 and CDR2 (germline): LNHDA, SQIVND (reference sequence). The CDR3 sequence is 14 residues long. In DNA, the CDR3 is TGTGCCAGTAGTATACTCAGGAATCCCTACGAGCAGTACTTC. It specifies CASSILRNPYEQYF.

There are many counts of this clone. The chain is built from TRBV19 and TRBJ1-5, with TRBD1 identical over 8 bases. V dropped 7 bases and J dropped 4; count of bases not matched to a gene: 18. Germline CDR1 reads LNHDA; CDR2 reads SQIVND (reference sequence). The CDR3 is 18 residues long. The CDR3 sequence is CASTQGATGVVINQPQHF. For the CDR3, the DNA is TGTGCCAGTACCCAGGGGGCGACAGGGGTCGTGATTAATCAGCCCCAGCATTTT.

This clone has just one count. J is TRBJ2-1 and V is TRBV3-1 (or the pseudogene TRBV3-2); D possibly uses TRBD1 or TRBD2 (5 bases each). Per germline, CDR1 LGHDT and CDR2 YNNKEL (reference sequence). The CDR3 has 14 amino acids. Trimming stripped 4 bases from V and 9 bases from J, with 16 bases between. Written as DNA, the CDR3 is TGTGCCAGCAGCCGTACCGGGGCTGGAAGTGAGCAGTTCTTC. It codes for CASSRTGAGSEQFF.

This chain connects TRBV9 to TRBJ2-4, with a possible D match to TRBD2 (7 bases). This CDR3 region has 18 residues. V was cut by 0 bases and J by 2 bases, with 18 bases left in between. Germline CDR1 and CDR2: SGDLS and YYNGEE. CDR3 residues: CASSVGGGRGRPKNIQYF. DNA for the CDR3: TGTGCCAGCAGCGTAGGTGGTGGGAGGGGGAGGCCCAAAAACATTCAGTACTTC. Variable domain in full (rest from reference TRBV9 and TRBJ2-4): DSGVTQTPKHLITATGQRVTLRCSPRSGDLSVYWYQQSLDQGLQFLIQYYNGEERAKGNILERFSAQQFPDLHSELNLSSLELGDSALYFCASSVGGGRGRPKNIQYFGAGTRLSVL.

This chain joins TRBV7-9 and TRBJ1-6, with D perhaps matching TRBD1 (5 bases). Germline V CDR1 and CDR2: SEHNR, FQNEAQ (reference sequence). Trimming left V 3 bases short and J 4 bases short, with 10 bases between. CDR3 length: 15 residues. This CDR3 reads CASSLGPLYNSPLHF. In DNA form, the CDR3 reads TGTGCCAGCAGCTTGGGGCCTCTTTATAATTCACCCCTCCACTTT.

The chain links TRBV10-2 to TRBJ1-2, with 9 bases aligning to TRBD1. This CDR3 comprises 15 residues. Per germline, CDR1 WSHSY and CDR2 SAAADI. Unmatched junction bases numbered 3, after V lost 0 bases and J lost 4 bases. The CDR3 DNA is TGCGCCAGCAGTGAGTCGGACAGGGGAACCTATGGCTACACCTTC. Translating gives CASSESDRGTYGYTF.